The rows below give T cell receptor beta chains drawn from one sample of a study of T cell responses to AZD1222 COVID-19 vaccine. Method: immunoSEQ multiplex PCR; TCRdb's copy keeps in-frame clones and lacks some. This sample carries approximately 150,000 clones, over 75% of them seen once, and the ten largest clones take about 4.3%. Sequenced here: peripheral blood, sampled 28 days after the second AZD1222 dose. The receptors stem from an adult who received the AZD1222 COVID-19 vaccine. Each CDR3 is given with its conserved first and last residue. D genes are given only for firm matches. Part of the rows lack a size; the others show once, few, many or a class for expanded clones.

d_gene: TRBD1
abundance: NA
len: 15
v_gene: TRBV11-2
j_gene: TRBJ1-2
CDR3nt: TGTGCCAGCAGCCCGACGACAGGGACAGGCTATGGCTACACCTTC
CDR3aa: CASSPTTGTGYGYTF

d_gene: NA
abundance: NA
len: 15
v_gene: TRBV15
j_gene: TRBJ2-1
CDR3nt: TGTGCCACCAGCCCCGGAGCAGGGTTGTCCAATGAGCAGTTCTTC
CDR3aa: CATSPGAGLSNEQFF

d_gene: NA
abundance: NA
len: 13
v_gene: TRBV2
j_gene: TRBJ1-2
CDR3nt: TGTGCCAGAAGGCCGGGCCCAGCCTATGGCTACACCTTC
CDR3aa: CARRPGPAYGYTF

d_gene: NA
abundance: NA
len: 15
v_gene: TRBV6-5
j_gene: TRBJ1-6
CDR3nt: TGTGCCAGCAGTTTAATCGCCCACGGGAATTCACCCCTCCACTTT
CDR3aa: CASSLIAHGNSPLHF

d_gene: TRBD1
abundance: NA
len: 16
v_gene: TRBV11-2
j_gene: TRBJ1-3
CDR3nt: TGTGCCAGCAGCCCCGGGACAGCTTTCGCTGGAAACACCATATATTTT
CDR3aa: CASSPGTAFAGNTIYF

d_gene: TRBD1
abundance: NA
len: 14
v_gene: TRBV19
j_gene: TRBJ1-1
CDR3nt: TGTGCCAGTAGTAAGACAGGGATTGAAGCTGAAGCTTTCTTT
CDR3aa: CASSKTGIEAEAFF

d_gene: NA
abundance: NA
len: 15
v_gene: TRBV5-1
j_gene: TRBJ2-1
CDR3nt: TGCGCCAGCAGCTTAGGATGGCGGGACCTTTCGGTGCAGTTCTTC
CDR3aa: CASSLGWRDLSVQFF

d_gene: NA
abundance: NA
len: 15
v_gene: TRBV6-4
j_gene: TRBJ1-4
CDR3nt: TGTGCCAGCAAACGGGCAGCCACAACTAATGAAAAACTGTTTTTT
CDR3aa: CASKRAATTNEKLFF

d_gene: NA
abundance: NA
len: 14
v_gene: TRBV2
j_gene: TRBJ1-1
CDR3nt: TGTGCCAGCAGTGAATCGCAGGGTTACACTGAAGCTTTCTTT
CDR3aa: CASSESQGYTEAFF

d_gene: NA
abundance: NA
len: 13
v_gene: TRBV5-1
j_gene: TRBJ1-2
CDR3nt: TGCGCCAGCAGCTTGCCGGACGTAGGTGGCTACACCTTC
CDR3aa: CASSLPDVGGYTF

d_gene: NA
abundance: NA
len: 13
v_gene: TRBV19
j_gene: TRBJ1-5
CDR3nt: TGTGCCAGTAGTATAGAGGTGAATCAGCCCCAGCATTTT
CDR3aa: CASSIEVNQPQHF

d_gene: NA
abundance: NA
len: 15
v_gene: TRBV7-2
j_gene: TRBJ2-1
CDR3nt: TGTGCCAGCAGGCTAGAACGCGGATGGAACAATGAGCAGTTCTTC
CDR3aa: CASRLERGWNNEQFF

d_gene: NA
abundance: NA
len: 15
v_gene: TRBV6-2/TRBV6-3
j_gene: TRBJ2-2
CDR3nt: TGTGCCAGCAGTTATTGGCAGGCTAACACCGGGGAGCTGTTTTTT
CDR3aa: CASSYWQANTGELFF

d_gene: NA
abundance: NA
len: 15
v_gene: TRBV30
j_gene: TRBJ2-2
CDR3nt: TGTGCCTGGAGTGTAGCAGGGGTGGTTTCCGGGGAGCTGTTTTTT
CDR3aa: CAWSVAGVVSGELFF

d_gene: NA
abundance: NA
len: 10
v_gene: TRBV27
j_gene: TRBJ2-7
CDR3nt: TGTGCCAGTGGGACGGGCGAGCAGTACTTC
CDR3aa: CASGTGEQYF

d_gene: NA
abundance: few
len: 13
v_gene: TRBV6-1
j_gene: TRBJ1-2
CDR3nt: TGTGCCAGCAGTGATAAGGCCGCCTATGGCTACACCTTC
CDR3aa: CASSDKAAYGYTF

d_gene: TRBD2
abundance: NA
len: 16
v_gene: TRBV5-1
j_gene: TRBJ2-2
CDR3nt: TGCGCCAGCAGCCCCTCGGGGGGGGCGGACACCGGGGAGCTGTTTTTT
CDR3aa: CASSPSGGADTGELFF

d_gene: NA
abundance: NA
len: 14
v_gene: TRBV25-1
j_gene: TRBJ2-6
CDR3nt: TGTGCCAGCAGTGAATCTGGTGGGGCCAACGTCCTGACTTTC
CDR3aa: CASSESGGANVLTF

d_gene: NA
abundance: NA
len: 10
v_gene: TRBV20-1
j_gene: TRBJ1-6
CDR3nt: TGCAGTCCTATTGTTTCACCCCTCCACTTT
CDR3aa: CSPIVSPLHF

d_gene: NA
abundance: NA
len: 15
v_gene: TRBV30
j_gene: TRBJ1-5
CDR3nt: TGTGCCTGGAGCCTCAGGGCTGGGGGCAATCAGCCCCAGCATTTT
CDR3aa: CAWSLRAGGNQPQHF

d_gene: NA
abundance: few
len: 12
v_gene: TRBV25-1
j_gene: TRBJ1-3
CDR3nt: TGTGCCACCTCTAGGGACGGAAACACCATATATTTT
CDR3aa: CATSRDGNTIYF

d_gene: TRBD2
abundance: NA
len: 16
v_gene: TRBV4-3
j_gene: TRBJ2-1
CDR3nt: TGCGCCAGCAGCCAAATCCGAGCGGGGACCTACAATGAGCAGTTCTTC
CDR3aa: CASSQIRAGTYNEQFF

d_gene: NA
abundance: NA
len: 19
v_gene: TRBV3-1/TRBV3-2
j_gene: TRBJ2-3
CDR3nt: TGTGCCAGCAGGATATGGGGCCCCCCGCCTCCGGATCCTGGCGATACGCAGTATTTT
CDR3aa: CASRIWGPPPPDPGDTQYF

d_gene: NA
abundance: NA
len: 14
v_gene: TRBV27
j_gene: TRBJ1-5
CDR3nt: TGTGCCAGCACATCGGGGGTTTCCATGCAGCCCCAGCATTTT
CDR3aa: CASTSGVSMQPQHF

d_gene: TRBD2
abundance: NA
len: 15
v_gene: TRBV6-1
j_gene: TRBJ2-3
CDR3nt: TGTGCCAGCAGTGACACGGGGAGGGTCACAGATACGCAGTATTTT
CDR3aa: CASSDTGRVTDTQYF

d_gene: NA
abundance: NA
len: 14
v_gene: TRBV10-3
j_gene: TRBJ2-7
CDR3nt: TGTGCCATCACCTCAGGGGGGGCGTTCTACGAGCAGTACTTC
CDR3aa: CAITSGGAFYEQYF

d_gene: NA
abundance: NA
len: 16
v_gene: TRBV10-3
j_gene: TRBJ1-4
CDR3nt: TGTGCCATCAGTGAGTCGACTCGGGCGGAAGTCGAAAAACTGTTTTTT
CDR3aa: CAISESTRAEVEKLFF

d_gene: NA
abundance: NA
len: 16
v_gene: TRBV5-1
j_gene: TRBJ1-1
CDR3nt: TGCGCCAGCAGCTTGGGGGCCGGGACCTTGAACACTGAAGCTTTCTTT
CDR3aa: CASSLGAGTLNTEAFF

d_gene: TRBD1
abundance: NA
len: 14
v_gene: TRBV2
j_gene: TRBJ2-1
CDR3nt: TGTGCCAGCAGTGAAGCGGGACAGGAGAATGAGCAGTTCTTC
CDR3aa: CASSEAGQENEQFF

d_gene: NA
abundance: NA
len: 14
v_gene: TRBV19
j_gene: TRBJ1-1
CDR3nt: TGTGCCAGTAGTTCTGGATCGTGGGGCACTGAAGCTTTCTTT
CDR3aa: CASSSGSWGTEAFF

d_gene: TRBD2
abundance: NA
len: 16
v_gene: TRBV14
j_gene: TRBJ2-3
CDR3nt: TGTGCCAGCAGCCAAGATATGGCGGGGGGCCGGGTTACGCAGTATTTT
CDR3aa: CASSQDMAGGRVTQYF

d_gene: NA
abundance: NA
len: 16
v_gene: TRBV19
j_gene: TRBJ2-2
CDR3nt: TGTGCCAGTAGTCCCAGGCGGCAGGGGAACACCGGGGAGCTGTTTTTT
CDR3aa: CASSPRRQGNTGELFF

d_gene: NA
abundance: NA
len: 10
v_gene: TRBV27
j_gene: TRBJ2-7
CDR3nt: TGTGCCAGCGGCTACTACGAGCAGTACTTC
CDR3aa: CASGYYEQYF

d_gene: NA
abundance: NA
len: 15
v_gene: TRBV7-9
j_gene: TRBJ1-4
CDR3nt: TGTGCCAGCATCAAAAAGGGAGGGACTAATGAAAAACTGTTTTTT
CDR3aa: CASIKKGGTNEKLFF

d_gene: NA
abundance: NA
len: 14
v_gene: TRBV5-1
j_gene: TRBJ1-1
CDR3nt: TGCGCCAGCAGCCTCCAGGACGGGAACACTGAAGCTTTCTTT
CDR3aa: CASSLQDGNTEAFF

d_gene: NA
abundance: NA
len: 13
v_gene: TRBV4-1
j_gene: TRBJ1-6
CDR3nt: TGCGCCAGCAGCCCTCAAAATAATTCACCCCTCCACTTT
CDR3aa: CASSPQNNSPLHF

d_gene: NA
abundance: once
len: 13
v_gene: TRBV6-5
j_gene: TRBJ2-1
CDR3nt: TGTGCCAGCAGACCTACCGGGGAGCAGGTTTGGTTCTTC
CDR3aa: CASRPTGEQVWFF

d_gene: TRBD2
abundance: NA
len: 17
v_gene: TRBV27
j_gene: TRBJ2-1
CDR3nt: TGTGCCAGCAGTTTATTAACCGGGGGGGCATACAGACTGGCTCAGTTCTTC
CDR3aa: CASSLLTGGAYRLAQFF

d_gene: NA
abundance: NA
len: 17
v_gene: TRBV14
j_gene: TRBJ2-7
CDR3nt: TGTGCCAGCAGCCAAGCGGGTTGGACACCGGACACCTACGAGCAGTACTTC
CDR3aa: CASSQAGWTPDTYEQYF

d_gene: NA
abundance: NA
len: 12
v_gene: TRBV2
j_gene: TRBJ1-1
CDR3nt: TGTGCCAGCAGTACAGGGCCCACTGAAGCTTTCTTT
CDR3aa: CASSTGPTEAFF

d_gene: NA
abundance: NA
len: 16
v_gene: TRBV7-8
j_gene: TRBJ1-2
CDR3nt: TGTGCCAGCAGCCCAAGCTGGGAGGGGCCCGAGTATGGCTACACCTTC
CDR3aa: CASSPSWEGPEYGYTF

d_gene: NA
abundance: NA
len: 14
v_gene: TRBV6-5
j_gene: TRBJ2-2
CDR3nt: TGTGCCAGCAGTCACCGCATTAAGCCCGGGGAGCTGTTTTTT
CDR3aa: CASSHRIKPGELFF

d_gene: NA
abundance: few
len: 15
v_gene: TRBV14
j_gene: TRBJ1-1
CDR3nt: TGTGCCAGCAGCCAAGATTTAGCAGGGAATACTGAAGCTTTCTTT
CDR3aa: CASSQDLAGNTEAFF

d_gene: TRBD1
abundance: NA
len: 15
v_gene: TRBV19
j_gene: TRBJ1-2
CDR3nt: TGTGCCAGTAGTACCGGGACAGGGGCTAACTATGGCTACACCTTC
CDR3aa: CASSTGTGANYGYTF

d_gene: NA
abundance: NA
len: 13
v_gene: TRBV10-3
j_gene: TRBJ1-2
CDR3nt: TGTGCCATCAGTGTTGGGGGAGACTATGGCTACACCTTC
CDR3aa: CAISVGGDYGYTF

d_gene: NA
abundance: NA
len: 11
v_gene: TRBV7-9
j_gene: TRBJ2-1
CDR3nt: TGTGCCAGCAGCTTTGGCAGCGAGCAGTTCTTC
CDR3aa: CASSFGSEQFF